Presented here are 10 T cell receptor beta chains from one specimen sequenced in a study of T-cell reconstitution after alpha-beta-depleted transplantation in children. Researchers prepared the TCRbeta library using unique molecular identifiers, the study reports. TCRdb called the PCR reads again in MiXCR, with one record for every CDR3 protein. The sample shows 200,000 to 250,000 distinct CDR3 sequences, around 9.6% of them seen only once. Sequencing used PBMCs from the stem cell graft donor, obtained from the stem cell graft. The receptors derive from a human donor who donated a stem cell graft to a child with acute lymphoblastic leukemia.

The gene calls are TRBV3-1 and TRBJ2-3, with D unclear. The CDR3 covers 15 residues. Per the germline V gene, CDR1 is LGHDT and CDR2 is YNNKEL (reference sequence). The V gene lost 0 bases and the J gene lost 4 bases, with 11 bases spanning the gap. The CDR3 here is CASSQDLLRSDTQYF. The CDR3 DNA is TGTGCCAGCAGCCAAGATCTCCTCAGATCAGATACGCAGTATTTT.

In this sample, this clonotype turned up many times. In nucleotides, the CDR3 is TGTGCCAGCAGCCAAGTAGGGGAGACCCAGTACTTC. This codes for CASSQVGETQYF. The J gene is TRBJ2-5, the V gene TRBV3-1; D gene unclear. CDR1 and CDR2 from the germline V gene are LGHDT and YNNKEL (reference sequence). Trimming left V 1 base short and J 5 bases short, with 5 bases between. The CDR3 sequence is 12 residues long.

This chain uses TRBV11-1 with TRBJ1-5; TRBD1 matches 8 bases. Germline-derived CDR1 and CDR2 are SGHAT and FQDESV (reference sequence). The CDR3 runs to 15 residues. Trimming took 5 bases from V and 5 from J; bases not matched to a gene: 8. The CDR3 loop reads CASSPGQGLDQPQHF. Written as DNA, the CDR3 is TGTGCCAGCAGCCCAGGACAGGGATTGGATCAGCCCCAGCATTTT.

There are a few counts of this clonotype. The V call is TRBV9, the J call TRBJ1-2; D unresolved. Germline CDR1 and CDR2: SGDLS and YYNGEE. CDR3 length equals 14 residues. V was shortened by 6 bases and J by 2 bases, with 14 bases between the two germline ends. The CDR3 sequence: CASTPTGGNYGYTF. The CDR3 region has the DNA TGTGCCAGCACCCCGACGGGAGGGAACTATGGCTACACCTTC.

V gene TRBV6-2 or TRBV6-3 combines with J gene TRBJ2-2, with D maybe TRBD2 (5 bases). The CDR3 length is 15 residues. Germline CDR1 and CDR2: MNHEY and SVGEGT. V lost 5 bases and J lost 5, with 15 bases in between. The CDR3: CASSRVSPGTGELFF. CDR3 sequence (DNA): TGTGCCAGCAGTCGGGTCTCCCCGGGGACCGGGGAGCTGTTTTTT.

V is TRBV11-1 and J is TRBJ1-4; perhaps TRBD1 as D (5 bases). The CDR3 runs 19 residues. V lost 5 bases to trimming and J lost 0 bases, with 22 bases between them. CDR1 and CDR2 (germline): SGHAT, FQDESV (reference sequence). The CDR3 DNA reads as TGTGCCAGCAGCGTCCCGGGACCCTTGGCTCTGGCAACTAATGAAAAACTGTTTTTT. Amino acids: CASSVPGPLALATNEKLFF.

This clonotype was seen many times. The chain combines TRBV9 with TRBJ2-2; D is unclear. CDR1 and CDR2 from the germline V gene are SGDLS and YYNGEE. The V end was cut by 0 bases, the J end by 8 bases, with 11 bases between. The CDR3 totals 14 residues. CDR3 coding DNA: TGTGCCAGCAGCGTAGACCAAGTACAGGGGGAGCTGTTTTTT. Protein product: CASSVDQVQGELFF.

The table lists this clonotype with a few counts. The rearrangement joins TRBV6-1 to TRBJ1-1, with a possible D match to TRBD1 (5 bases). In germline, CDR1 is MNHNS, CDR2 SASEGT. This CDR3 is 14 amino acids long. Trimming took 6 bases from V and 5 from J, leaving 16 bases between them. In nucleotides, the CDR3 is TGTGCCAGCAGCGCCACAGGAATCGGGACTGAAGCTTTCTTT. It encodes CASSATGIGTEAFF.

This clonotype was counted a few times. The chain has TRBV7-2 and TRBJ2-6; D might be TRBD2 (5 bases). The CDR3 is 17 residues long. Trimming shortened V by 2 bases and J by 0 bases, and 11 bases separated the two germline ends. Germline V gene lookup returns CDR1 SGHTA and CDR2 FQGNSA. This chain's CDR3 is CASSLPGLFSGANVLTF. As DNA, the CDR3 is TGTGCCAGCAGCTTACCCGGACTCTTCTCTGGGGCCAACGTCCTGACTTTC.

The chain employs TRBV5-1 and TRBJ2-7; 9 bases are shared with TRBD1. Germline V lookup: CDR1 SGHRS, CDR2 YFSETQ. The CDR3 sequence is 17 residues long. V trimming: 5 bases; J trimming: 3 bases; junction bases outside the gene matches: 15. DNA for the CDR3: TGCGCCAGCAGAACCCACCCATTCCGGGACAGGGTCTACGAGCAGTACTTC. It is translated as CASRTHPFRDRVYEQYF.